The 18 T cell receptor beta chains below all came from one sample that was sequenced in a study of beta chain features in type 1 diabetes. Expressed TCRB transcripts were sequenced because the isolated RNA had all been reverse transcribed beforehand. The method was immunoSEQ multiplex PCR; TCRdb's version includes in-frame clones alone and lacks a portion of them. The data contain about 410,000 clones, approximately 13% of them singletons. Specimen: naive CD4+ T cells from blood. The receptors here all came from a man between 25 and 39 years old in good health.

V and J are TRBV25-1 and TRBJ1-2; no clear D. Germline V gene sequence: CDR1 MGHDK, CDR2 SYGVNS. The germline V and J ends were trimmed by 1 base and 3 bases, with 9 bases remaining between them. This CDR3 spans 14 amino acids. The CDR3 DNA sequence: TGTGCCAGCAGTGAATCCCCAAACCACTATGGCTACACCTTC. Translation gives CASSESPNHYGYTF.

A few counts support this clone. This chain uses TRBV6-1 with TRBJ2-7; 10 nucleotides agree with TRBD1. Germline V gene sequence: CDR1 MNHNS, CDR2 SASEGT. The CDR3 has 13 residues. Losses at the gene ends were 5 bases for V and 6 bases for J; bases not matched to a gene: 4. The CDR3 region is CASSTRTGGEQYF. CDR3 DNA sequence: TGTGCCAGCAGTACCAGGACAGGGGGCGAGCAGTACTTC.

The rearrangement joins TRBV7-2 to TRBJ1-4, with D maybe TRBD1 (5 bases). CDR3 size: 14 residues. V lost 3 bases and J lost 8, with 13 bases in between. Germline V lookup: CDR1 SGHTA, CDR2 FQGNSA. The chain's CDR3 is CASSFTRGGEKLFF. Here the CDR3 DNA reads TGTGCCAGCAGCTTTACGAGGGGTGGGGAAAAACTGTTTTTT. The full variable domain, its missing parts supplied by reference TRBV7-2 and TRBJ1-4, is GAGVSQSPSNKVTEKGKDVELRCDPISGHTALYWYRQSLGQGLEFLIYFQGNSAPDKSGLPSDRFSAERTGGSVSTLTIQRTQQEDSAVYLCASSFTRGGEKLFFGSGTQLSVL.

V and J are TRBV6-5 and TRBJ1-2, with D tentatively TRBD1 (5 bases). V was clipped by 0 bases and J by 8 bases, with 10 bases between them. The CDR3 spans 13 residues. Germline lookup yields CDR1 MNHEY and CDR2 SVGAGI. CDR3 DNA sequence: TGTGCCAGCAGTTACTCTCAGGGTCGGGGCTACACCTTC. Translation: CASSYSQGRGYTF.

V gene TRBV5-1 combines with J gene TRBJ2-7; tentatively, D is TRBD1 or TRBD2 (5 bases each). Trimming left V 6 bases short and J 6 bases short, with 16 bases between. Germline values: CDR1 SGHRS, CDR2 YFSETQ. The CDR3 totals 13 residues. The CDR3 DNA reads as TGCGCCAGCACTAGGGACGGACCCGCCGAGCAGTACTTC. Protein sequence: CASTRDGPAEQYF.

This clone showed up just a few times. The chain combines TRBV25-1 with TRBJ2-7; perhaps D is TRBD1 or TRBD2 (5 bases each). Germline lookup yields CDR1 MGHDK and CDR2 SYGVNS. Trimming pared 4 bases from V and 5 bases from J, leaving 6 bases between. The length of the CDR3 is 11 residues. CDR3 in amino acids: CASSGGDEQYF. Written as DNA, the CDR3 is TGTGCCAGCAGTGGAGGGGACGAGCAGTACTTC.

The V and J genes are TRBV7-9 and TRBJ2-3, with TRBD2 identical over 10 bases. Germline trimming cut 5 bases from V and 6 bases from J; bases unmatched to any gene: 8. This CDR3 has 15 residues. Per germline, CDR1 SEHNR and CDR2 FQNEAQ (reference sequence). CDR3 DNA sequence: TGTGCCAGCAGCCCAACTAGCGGGGCCTTGGATACGCAGTATTTT. Its protein product is CASSPTSGALDTQYF.

The table lists this clone with a few counts. The J gene is TRBJ2-4, the V gene TRBV14; D is unclear. V dropped 2 bases and J dropped 1 base, with 12 bases sitting between them. This CDR3 is 16 amino acids long. CDR1 SGHDN and CDR2 FVKESK come from the germline V gene. CDR3 sequence (DNA): TGTGCCAGCAGCCAAAGGGCGCCGGCGGCCAAAAACATTCAGTACTTC. This encodes CASSQRAPAAKNIQYF.

This clone was detected only a few times. The CDR3 region has the DNA TGCGCCAGCAGCCTCGATACGGGGTTCAGCACAGATACGCAGTATTTT. It codes for CASSLDTGFSTDTQYF. The chain has TRBV4-1 and TRBJ2-3; possible D gene TRBD2, 5 bases. Per germline, CDR1 MGHRA and CDR2 YSYEKL. CDR3 length equals 16 residues. V lost 4 bases and J 0 bases, leaving 14 bases between the germline ends.

This clone came up a few times. The V call is TRBV29-1, the J call TRBJ1-1; D gene unclear. V lost 6 bases to trimming and J lost 3 bases, with 17 bases between them. CDR3 size: 14 residues. Germline V gene lookup returns CDR1 SQVTM and CDR2 ANQGSEA. CDR3 DNA sequence: TGCAGCGTCCAGAGCCTCCATGGCGACACTGAAGCTTTCTTT. Amino acids: CSVQSLHGDTEAFF.

This rearrangement joins TRBV6-5 to TRBJ1-4, with a possible D match to TRBD1 (6 bases). The V and J ends lost 5 bases and 8 bases respectively, with 18 bases between them. CDR3 length equals 15 residues. The germline CDR1 and CDR2 sequences are MNHEY and SVGAGI. CDR3 coding DNA: TGTGCCAGCAGTCGACGCAGGGGTTCACACGAAAAACTGTTTTTT. This codes for CASSRRRGSHEKLFF.

This chain links TRBV2 with TRBJ2-3, with a tentative D call TRBD1 (6 bases). There are 12 residues in the CDR3. Germline V gives CDR1 SNHLY, CDR2 FYNNEI. V was shortened by 5 bases and J by 5 bases, with 8 bases between the two germline ends. CDR3 amino acids: CASSYRVDTQYF. The CDR3 bases are TGTGCCAGCAGTTACAGGGTAGATACGCAGTATTTT.

This clone was recorded a few times. The V call is TRBV5-1, the J call TRBJ2-3, with D possibly being TRBD2 (5 bases). The CDR3 covers 15 residues. Germline CDR1 and CDR2: SGHRS and YFSETQ. V lost 0 bases and J lost 4, with 12 bases in between. The CDR3 here is CASSLEGQEADTQYF. CDR3 nucleotide sequence: TGCGCCAGCAGCTTGGAAGGCCAGGAGGCAGATACGCAGTATTTT.

In this sample, this clone turned up a few times. The rearrangement joins TRBV30 to TRBJ2-6, with 7 bases fitting TRBD2. The junction had 3 bases not matched to a gene; V was cut back by 2 bases and J by 2 bases. Germline V gives CDR1 GTSNPN, CDR2 SVGIG (reference sequence). This CDR3 spans 15 amino acids. The CDR3 region has the DNA TGTGCCTGGAGTCGGGGAGGGGCTGGGGCCAACGTCCTGACTTTC. Translation: CAWSRGGAGANVLTF.

This clone occurred a few times. The chain has TRBV9 and TRBJ2-6; D is uncertain. Germline V CDR1 and CDR2: SGDLS, YYNGEE. The ends were cut back, 3 bases at V and 4 bases at J, with 8 bases in the middle. This CDR3 is 14 amino acids long. The CDR3 DNA is TGTGCCAGCAGCGGCGGACCCGGGGCCAACGTCCTGACTTTC. Translation gives CASSGGPGANVLTF. The variable domain in full, completed from reference TRBV9 and TRBJ2-6, reads DSGVTQTPKHLITATGQRVTLRCSPRSGDLSVYWYQQSLDQGLQFLIQYYNGEERAKGNILERFSAQQFPDLHSELNLSSLELGDSALYFCASSGGPGANVLTFGAGSRLTVL.

This chain joins TRBV5-1 and TRBJ2-1; TRBD2 aligns across 7 bases. Germline-derived CDR1 and CDR2 are SGHRS and YFSETQ. This CDR3 comprises 16 residues. The junction had 13 bases not matched to a gene; V was cut back by 6 bases and J by 4 bases. The chain's CDR3 is CASTPEPGLLYNEQFF. The CDR3 coding sequence is TGCGCCAGCACCCCGGAGCCGGGACTACTATACAATGAGCAGTTCTTC.

The rearrangement links TRBV30 to TRBJ2-1; either TRBD1 or TRBD2 may fit D (5 bases each). This CDR3 is 13 amino acids long. V was cut by 1 base and J by 5 bases, with 9 bases left in between. The germline gives CDR1 GTSNPN, CDR2 SVGIG (reference sequence). DNA for the CDR3: TGTGCCTGGAGTGATGGGGGAAACAATGAGCAGTTCTTC. Its translation is CAWSDGGNNEQFF.

The CDR3 spells CASSQEGTYQETQYF. The CDR3 DNA is TGCGCCAGCAGCCAAGAGGGGACTTACCAAGAGACCCAGTACTTC. This chain connects TRBV4-1 to TRBJ2-5; D may be TRBD2 (6 bases). CDR1 is MGHRA, CDR2 YSYEKL, per germline. Trimming took 0 bases from V and 0 from J, leaving 8 bases between them. The CDR3 loop spans 15 amino acids.